The sequence of this T cell receptor (beta chain) was determined in a study of cytomegalovirus exposure and HLA in healthy donors. Whole-study results and caveats: A missense variant in DCLRE1C was later tied to TCR beta V- and J-gene trimming. Presence/absence analyses rested on an assumption that sequencing depth was roughly uniform across donors. Generally TCR sequences proved uncommon, though certain public TCRs appeared in numerous donors.

It was with 60 Vbeta and 13 Jbeta primers that the PCR ran. In the original workflow: Later reanalysis found 75 million to 95 million unique TCR beta chains, roughly 10 million of them shared. Only in-frame clones appear in the TCRdb table, and some are missing; sequencing was by immunoSEQ multiplex PCR. The V and J calls and clone size were taken over from that table, and D and trimming were inferred from the DNA. This table holds around 30,000 clones, approximately 90% found once. The CDR3 is made up of 15 amino acids. CDR1 MNHEY and CDR2 SVGAGI come from the germline V gene. V shed 0 bases, J shed 11 bases, and the junction held 9 bases outside the gene matches. This clone was picked up a small number of times. Its antigen is not known.

The TCR comes from a boy aged 5 to 17 in good health and CMV-seronegative. The source material was PBMCs. The chain is built from TRBV6-5 and TRBJ1-4, with TRBD1 identical over 7 bases. CDR3 sequence (DNA): TGTGCCAGCAGTTACTCGACCGGGACAGTTGAGAAACTGTTTTTT. Residues: CASSYSTGTVEKLFF.